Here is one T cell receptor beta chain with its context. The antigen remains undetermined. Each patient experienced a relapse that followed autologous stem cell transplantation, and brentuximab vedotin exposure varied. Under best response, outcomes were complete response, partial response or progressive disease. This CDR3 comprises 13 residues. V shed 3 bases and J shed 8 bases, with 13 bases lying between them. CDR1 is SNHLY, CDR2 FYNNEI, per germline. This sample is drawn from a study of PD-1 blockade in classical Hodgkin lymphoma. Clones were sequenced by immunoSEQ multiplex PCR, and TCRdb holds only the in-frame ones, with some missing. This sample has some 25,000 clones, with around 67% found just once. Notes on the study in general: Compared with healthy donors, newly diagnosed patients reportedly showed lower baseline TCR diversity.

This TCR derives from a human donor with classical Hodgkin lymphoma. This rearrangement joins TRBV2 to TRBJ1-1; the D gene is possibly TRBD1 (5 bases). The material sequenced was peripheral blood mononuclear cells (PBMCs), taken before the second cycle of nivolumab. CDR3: CASSDQGTSEAFF. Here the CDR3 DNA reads TGTGCCAGCAGTGATCAGGGAACTTCCGAAGCTTTCTTT.